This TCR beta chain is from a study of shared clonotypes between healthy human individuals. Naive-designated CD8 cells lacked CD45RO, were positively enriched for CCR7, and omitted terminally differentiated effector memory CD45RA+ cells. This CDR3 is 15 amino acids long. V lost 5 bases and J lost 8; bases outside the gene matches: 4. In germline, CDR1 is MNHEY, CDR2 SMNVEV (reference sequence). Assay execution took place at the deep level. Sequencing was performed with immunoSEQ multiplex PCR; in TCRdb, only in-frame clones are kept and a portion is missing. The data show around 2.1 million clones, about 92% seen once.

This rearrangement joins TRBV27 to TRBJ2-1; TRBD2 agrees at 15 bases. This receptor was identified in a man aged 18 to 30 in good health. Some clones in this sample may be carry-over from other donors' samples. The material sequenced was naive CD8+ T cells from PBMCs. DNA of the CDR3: TGTGCCAGCAGTCCGGGACTAGCGGGAGGTCATGAGCAGTTCTTC. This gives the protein CASSPGLAGGHEQFF.